The present TCR beta chain was sequenced within a study of blood T cells in healthy people across ages. Study-wide background: About one barcoded beta molecule per two T cells was captured by template switching. Study results and caveats: Naive T cell percentage strongly correlated with TCR beta diversity.

A second PCR, run for about 6 to 11 cycles, used a sample-barcoded 5' primer plus a J-beta primer mix. One entry per CDR3 protein, called by TCRdb with MiXCR from the 5' RACE reads. The sample yields 600,000 to 1,000,000 distinct CDR3 sequences, approximately 25% seen once. This CDR3 has 15 amino acids. V lost 8 bases to trimming and J lost 7 bases; unmatched junction nucleotides: 15. This clonotype came up many times. Its antigen is unknown. In addition, the sample was reused for a study of T cells of mothers and their children.

This receptor was obtained from a boy aged 5-17 years in good health. Sequencing used blood. The chain couples TRBV12-3 or TRBV12-4 to TRBJ2-5; 8 bases agree with TRBD1. The chain's CDR3 is CASGHLGQGSWTQYF. The CDR3 bases are TGTGCCAGCGGTCACCTCGGACAGGGTTCGTGGACCCAGTACTTC.